This TCR beta chain derives from a study of beta chain features in type 1 diabetes. As for the study in general: Summed over all samples, the examined sorted cells came to 100 million to 130 million.

Only a few counts were recorded for this clone. Germline loops: CDR1 SGHNT, CDR2 YYREEE (reference sequence). The CDR3 is made up of 16 amino acids. The junction had 1 base not matched to a gene; V was cut back by 3 bases and J by 2 bases. Every isolated RNA sample was fully reverse transcribed, so sequencing captured expressed TCRB transcripts. Sequencing used immunoSEQ multiplex PCR; TCRdb keeps in-frame clones, though not all of them. The table records roughly 450,000 clones, roughly 13% of them present only once. The specimen was naive CD4+ T cells from blood. The source of this sequence is a young man in good health. The chain is built from TRBV5-4 and TRBJ2-1; 14 bases are shared with TRBD2. CDR3 sequence: CASSSGLAGAYNEQFF. The CDR3 region has the DNA TGTGCCAGCAGCTCGGGACTAGCGGGAGCCTACAATGAGCAGTTCTTC.